The present T cell receptor beta chain was sequenced within a study of technical replicates of blood from several donors. In germline, CDR1 is MNHEY, CDR2 SMNVEV (reference sequence). V lost 5 bases, J lost 0 bases, and 6 bases stayed unmatched. This CDR3 spans 15 amino acids. Assay: immunoSEQ multiplex PCR; the TCRdb copy retains only in-frame clones and omits some. This sample has around 100,000 clones; approximately 95% occur once, and the top ten carry roughly 0.33%. The specimen was T cells isolated from PBMCs. The chain employs TRBV27 and TRBJ1-2; 7 bases line up with TRBD1. The sequence was collected from a human donor in good health. CDR3 nucleotide sequence: TGTGCCAGCAGTAGGTATCAGGGGGCTAACTATGGCTACACCTTC. Translating it yields CASSRYQGANYGYTF.